This T cell receptor (beta chain) was recovered during a study of response to subunit inactivated influenza vaccine. Study results and limitations: Authors suggested few new T cells are recruited by each seasonal influenza vaccination.

CDR1 is MGHDK, CDR2 SYGVNS, per germline. V shed 4 bases and J 1 base; nucleotides not matched to a gene: 5. The CDR3 spans 17 residues. For this clonotype: Its antigen is as yet unknown.

MiXCR was run by TCRdb on the RT-PCR reads, yielding one entry per CDR3 protein. The sample has hundreds of thousands of distinct CDR3 sequences; 18% are singletons. The rearrangement links TRBV25-1 to TRBJ2-6; 9 bases are shared with TRBD1. The sequence was obtained from a man in his fifties who received an inactivated influenza vaccine. Specimen: PBMCs from blood, collected around 5 days after vaccination. CDR3: CASSAEGTGSGANVLTF. In DNA, the CDR3 is TGTGCCAGCAGTGCTGAAGGGACAGGGTCTGGGGCCAACGTCCTGACTTTC.